Sequencing of this TCR beta chain was carried out in a study of T cells in Graves' hyperthyroidism and ophthalmopathy. The V gene's germline CDR1 is SNHLY and CDR2 FYNNEI. Trimming left V 8 bases short and J 4 bases short, with 14 bases between. The length of the CDR3 is 13 residues. RNA transcripts served as the template for amplifying TCR beta CDR3 regions. Initially, a first-round RT-PCR of the TCR CDR3 employed the HTBI primer set. In TCRdb, the multiplex PCR reads were re-called with MiXCR into one record per CDR3 protein. The profile covers some 350,000 distinct CDR3 sequences, with approximately 14% appearing a single time and about a quarter taken by the ten largest. In its sample, this clonotype was seen many times.

Sequences were obtained from blood. The origin of this receptor is a woman younger than 35 with Graves' hyperthyroidism that later progressed to Graves' ophthalmopathy. This sequence joins TRBV2 and TRBJ1-2; no reliable D call. The DNA of the CDR3 is TGTGCCAGCCACCGAGACGGGTCCTATGGCTACACCTTC. Translating it yields CASHRDGSYGYTF.